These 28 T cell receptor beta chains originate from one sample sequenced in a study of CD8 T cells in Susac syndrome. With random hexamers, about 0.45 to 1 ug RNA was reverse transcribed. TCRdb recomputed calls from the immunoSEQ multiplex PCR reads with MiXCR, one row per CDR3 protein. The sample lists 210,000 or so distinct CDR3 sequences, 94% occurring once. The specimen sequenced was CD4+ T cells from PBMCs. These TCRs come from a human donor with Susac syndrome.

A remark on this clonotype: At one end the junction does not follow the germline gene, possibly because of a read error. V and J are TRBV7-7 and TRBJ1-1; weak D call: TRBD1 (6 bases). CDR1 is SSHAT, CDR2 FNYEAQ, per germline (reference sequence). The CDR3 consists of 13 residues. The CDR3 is CASSLGDGGEAFF. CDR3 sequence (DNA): TGTGCTAGCAGCTTGGGAGACGGGGGCGAAGCTTTCTTT.

The CDR3 DNA follows: TGTGCCAGCAGTTCTTTAGGCCCCCTCGGCGGCTACAATGAGCAGTTCTTC. This codes for CASSSLGPLGGYNEQFF. The rearrangement uses TRBV28 and TRBJ2-1, with unresolved D. The V end lost 4 bases, the J end lost 3 bases, and 19 bases lay between the germline ends. The CDR3 loop spans 17 amino acids. CDR1 is MDHEN and CDR2 is SYDVKM in the germline V gene. Using reference TRBV28 and TRBJ2-1 for the parts outside the CDR3, the full variable domain is DVKVTQSSRYLVKRTGEKVFLECVQDMDHENMFWYRQDPGLGLRLIYFSYDVKMKEKGDIPEGYSVSREKKERFSLILESASTNQTSMYLCASSSLGPLGGYNEQFFGPGTRLTVL.

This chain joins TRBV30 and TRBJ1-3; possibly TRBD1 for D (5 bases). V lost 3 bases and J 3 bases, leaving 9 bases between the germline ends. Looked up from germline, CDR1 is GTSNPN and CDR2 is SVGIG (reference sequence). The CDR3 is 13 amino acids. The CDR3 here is CAWRWGNGNTIYF. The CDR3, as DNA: TGTGCCTGGAGGTGGGGGAATGGAAACACCATATATTTT.

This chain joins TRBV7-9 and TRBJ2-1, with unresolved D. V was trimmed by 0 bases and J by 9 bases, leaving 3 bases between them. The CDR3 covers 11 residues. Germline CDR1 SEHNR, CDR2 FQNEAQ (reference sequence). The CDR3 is CASSLAVEQFF. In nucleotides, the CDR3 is TGTGCCAGCAGCTTAGCGGTTGAGCAGTTCTTC.

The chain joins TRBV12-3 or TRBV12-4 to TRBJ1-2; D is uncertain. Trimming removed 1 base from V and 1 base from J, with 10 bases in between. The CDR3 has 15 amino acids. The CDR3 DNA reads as TGTGCCAGCAGTTTAGGCCCAGCGGGTAACTATGGCTACACCTTC. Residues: CASSLGPAGNYGYTF.

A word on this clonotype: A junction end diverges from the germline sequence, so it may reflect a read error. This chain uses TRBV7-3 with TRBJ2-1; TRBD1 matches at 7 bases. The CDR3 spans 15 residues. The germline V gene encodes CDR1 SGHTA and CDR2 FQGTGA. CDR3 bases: TGTGCCGGCAGCCCCGACAGGGATGCCTACAATGAGCAGTTCTTC. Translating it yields CAGSPDRDAYNEQFF. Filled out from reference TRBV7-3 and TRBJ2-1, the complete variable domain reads GAGVSQTPSNKVTEKGKYVELRCDPISGHTALYWYRQSLGQGPEFLIYFQGTGAADDSGLPNDRFFAVRPEGSVSTLKIQRTERGDSAVYLCAGSPDRDAYNEQFFGPGTRLTVL.

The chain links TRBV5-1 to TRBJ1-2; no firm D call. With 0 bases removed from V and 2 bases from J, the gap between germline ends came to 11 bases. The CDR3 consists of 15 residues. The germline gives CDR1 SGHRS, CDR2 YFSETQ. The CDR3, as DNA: TGCGCCAGCAGCTTGGACGAGCCCCGGAACTATGGCTACACCTTC. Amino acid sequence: CASSLDEPRNYGYTF.

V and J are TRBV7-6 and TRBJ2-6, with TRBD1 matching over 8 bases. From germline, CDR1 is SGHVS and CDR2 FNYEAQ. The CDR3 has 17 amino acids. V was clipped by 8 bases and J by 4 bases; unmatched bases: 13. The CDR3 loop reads CASSGLVTGVGANVLTF. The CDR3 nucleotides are TGTGCCAGCTCCGGGCTGGTGACAGGGGTCGGGGCCAACGTCCTGACTTTC.

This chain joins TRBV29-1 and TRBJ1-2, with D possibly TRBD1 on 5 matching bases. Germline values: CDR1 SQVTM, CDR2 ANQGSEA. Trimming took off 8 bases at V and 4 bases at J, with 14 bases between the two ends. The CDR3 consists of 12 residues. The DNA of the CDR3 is TGCAGCACAGGAATTTCATTCTATGGCTACACCTTC. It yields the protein CSTGISFYGYTF.

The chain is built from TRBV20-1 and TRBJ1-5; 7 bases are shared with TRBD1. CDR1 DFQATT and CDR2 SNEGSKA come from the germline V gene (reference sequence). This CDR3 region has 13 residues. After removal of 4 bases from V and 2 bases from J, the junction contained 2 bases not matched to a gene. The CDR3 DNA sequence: TGCAGTGCTACCACAGGGGGCAATCAGCCCCAGCATTTT. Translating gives CSATTGGNQPQHF.

CDR3 DNA: TGTGCCAGCAGTTACCGCCCAGGGGTAACCCGCTACACCTTC. Its translation is CASSYRPGVTRYTF. The genes are TRBV6-2 or TRBV6-3 and TRBJ1-2; possibly TRBD1 for D (6 bases). The CDR3 contains 14 residues. V was shortened by 2 bases and J by 9 bases, with 16 bases between the two germline ends. Germline V CDR1 and CDR2: MNHEY, SVGEGT.

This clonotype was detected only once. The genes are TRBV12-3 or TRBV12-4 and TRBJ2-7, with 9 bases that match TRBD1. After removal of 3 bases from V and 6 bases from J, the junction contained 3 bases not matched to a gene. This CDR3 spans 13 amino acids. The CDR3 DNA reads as TGTGCCAGCAGTTTGGGGACAGGGATCGAGCAGTACTTC. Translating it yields CASSLGTGIEQYF.

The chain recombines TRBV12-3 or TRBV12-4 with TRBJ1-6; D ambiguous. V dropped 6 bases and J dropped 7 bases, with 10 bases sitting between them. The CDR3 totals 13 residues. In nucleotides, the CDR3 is TGTGCCAGCAGGGGTACAGAAAATTCACCCCTCCACTTT. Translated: CASRGTENSPLHF.

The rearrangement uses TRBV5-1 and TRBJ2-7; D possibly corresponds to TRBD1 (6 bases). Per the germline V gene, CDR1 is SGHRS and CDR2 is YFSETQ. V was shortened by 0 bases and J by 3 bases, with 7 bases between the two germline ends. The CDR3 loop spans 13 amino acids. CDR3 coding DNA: TGCGCCAGCAGCTTGGAGGGGGACTACGAGCAGTACTTC. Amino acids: CASSLEGDYEQYF.

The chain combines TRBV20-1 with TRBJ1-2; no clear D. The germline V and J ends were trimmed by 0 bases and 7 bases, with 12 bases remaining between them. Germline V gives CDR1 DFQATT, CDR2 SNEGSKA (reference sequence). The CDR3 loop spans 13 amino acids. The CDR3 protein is CSARDNSRGGYTF. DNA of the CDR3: TGCAGTGCTAGAGATAACTCTCGGGGTGGCTACACCTTC.

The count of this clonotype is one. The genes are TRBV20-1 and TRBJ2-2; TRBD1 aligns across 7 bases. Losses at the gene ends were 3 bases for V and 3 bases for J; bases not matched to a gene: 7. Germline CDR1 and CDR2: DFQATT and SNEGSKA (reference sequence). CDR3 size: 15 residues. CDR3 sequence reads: CSARITGQYTGELFF. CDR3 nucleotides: TGCAGTGCTAGGATTACGGGACAGTACACCGGGGAGCTGTTTTTT.

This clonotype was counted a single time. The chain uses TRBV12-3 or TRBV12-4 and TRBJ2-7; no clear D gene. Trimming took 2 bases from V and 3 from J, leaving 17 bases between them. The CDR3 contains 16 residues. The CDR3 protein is CASSLMQGPFHYEQYF. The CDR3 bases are TGTGCCAGCAGTTTAATGCAAGGGCCTTTCCACTACGAGCAGTACTTC.

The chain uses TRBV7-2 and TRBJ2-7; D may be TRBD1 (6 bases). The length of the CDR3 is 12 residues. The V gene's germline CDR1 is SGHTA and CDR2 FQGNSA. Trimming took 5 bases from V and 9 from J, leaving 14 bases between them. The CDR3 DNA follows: TGTGCCAGCAGCCGGCGACAGGAGGCGCAGTACTTC. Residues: CASSRRQEAQYF.

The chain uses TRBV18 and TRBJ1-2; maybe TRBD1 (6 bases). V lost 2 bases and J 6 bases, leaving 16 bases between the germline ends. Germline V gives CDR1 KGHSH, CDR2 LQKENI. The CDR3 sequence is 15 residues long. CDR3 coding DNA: TGTGCCAGCTCACCAGAAGGGACCCAGGGGAATGGCTACACCTTC. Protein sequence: CASSPEGTQGNGYTF.

For the CDR3, the DNA is TGCAGTGCTAGCGGCGGATCGGGACAGGGGGTCAACGAGCAGTACTTC. Amino acid sequence: CSASGGSGQGVNEQYF. V and J are TRBV20-1 and TRBJ2-7; 11 bases fit TRBD1. V shed 3 bases and J 5 bases; nucleotides not matched to a gene: 12. Germline-derived CDR1 and CDR2 are DFQATT and SNEGSKA (reference sequence). CDR3 length: 16 residues.

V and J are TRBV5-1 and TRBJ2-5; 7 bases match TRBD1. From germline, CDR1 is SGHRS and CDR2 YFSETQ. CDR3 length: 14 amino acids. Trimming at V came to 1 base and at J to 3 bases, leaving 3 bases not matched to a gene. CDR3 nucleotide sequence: TGCGCCAGCAGCTTGCGACAGGGAAAAGAGACCCAGTACTTC. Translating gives CASSLRQGKETQYF.

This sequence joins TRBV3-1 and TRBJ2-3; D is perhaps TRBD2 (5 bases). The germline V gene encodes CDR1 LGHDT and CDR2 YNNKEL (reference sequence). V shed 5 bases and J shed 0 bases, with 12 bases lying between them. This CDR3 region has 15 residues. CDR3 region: CASSRMRESTDTQYF. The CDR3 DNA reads TGTGCCAGCAGCAGAATGAGGGAAAGCACAGATACGCAGTATTTT.

The CDR3 DNA sequence: TGCAGTGCTAGGGAGTCGGATCTATCTTTTGAAGCTTTCTTT. Translating gives CSARESDLSFEAFF. The chain has TRBV20-1 and TRBJ1-1, with no clear D. CDR1 is DFQATT, CDR2 SNEGSKA, per germline (reference sequence). Trimming removed 3 bases at V and 7 bases at J, with 18 bases between. The CDR3 runs 14 residues.

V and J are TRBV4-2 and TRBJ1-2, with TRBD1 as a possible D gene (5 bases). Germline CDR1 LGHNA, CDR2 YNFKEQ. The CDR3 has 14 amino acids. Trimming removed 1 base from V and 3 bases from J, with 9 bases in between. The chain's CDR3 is CASSQVTEDYGYTF. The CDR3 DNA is TGTGCCAGCAGCCAAGTGACAGAGGACTATGGCTACACCTTC.

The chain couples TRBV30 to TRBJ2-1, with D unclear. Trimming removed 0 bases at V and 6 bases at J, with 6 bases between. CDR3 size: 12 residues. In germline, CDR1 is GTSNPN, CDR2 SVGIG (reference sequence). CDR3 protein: CAWSVAVNEQFF. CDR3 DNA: TGTGCCTGGAGTGTAGCCGTCAATGAGCAGTTCTTC.

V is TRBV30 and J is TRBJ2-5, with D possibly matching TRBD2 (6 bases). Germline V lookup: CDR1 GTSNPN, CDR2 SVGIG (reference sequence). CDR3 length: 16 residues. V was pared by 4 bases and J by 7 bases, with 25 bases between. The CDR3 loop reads CAWTPGDFGGRRTQYF. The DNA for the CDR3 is TGTGCCTGGACCCCCGGGGACTTTGGGGGAAGAAGGACCCAGTACTTC.

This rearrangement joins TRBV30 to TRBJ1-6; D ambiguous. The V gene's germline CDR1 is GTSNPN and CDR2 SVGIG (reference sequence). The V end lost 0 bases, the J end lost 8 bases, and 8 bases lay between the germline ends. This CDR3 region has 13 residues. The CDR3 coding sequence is TGTGCCTGGAGTGTTCAACGGGATTCACCCCTCCACTTT. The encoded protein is CAWSVQRDSPLHF.

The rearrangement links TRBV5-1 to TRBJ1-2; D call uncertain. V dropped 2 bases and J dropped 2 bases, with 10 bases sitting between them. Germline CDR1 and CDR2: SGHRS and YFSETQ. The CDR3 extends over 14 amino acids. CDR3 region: CASSFTPENYGYTF. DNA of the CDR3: TGCGCCAGCAGCTTTACACCAGAAAACTATGGCTACACCTTC.